This T cell receptor beta chain comes out of a study of T-cell memory formation after mild COVID-19. On the study more broadly: For the most part, TCR clusters were specific to one donor. General study results and limits: The SARS-CoV-2 specificity of second-wave clones reaching peak at day 37 remained unverified. Clones contracting over day 15 to 85 were CD4/CD8 balanced, with later expanders leaning CD4+. Within pre-infection memory, some responding clones were found, suggesting cross-reactive memory joined.

V trimming: 5 bases; J trimming: 5 bases; junction bases outside the gene matches: 5. CDR1 is SGHVS and CDR2 is FNYEAQ in the germline V gene. The CDR3 sequence is 15 residues long. TCRdb analysed the 5' RACE reads with MiXCR anew, one entry per CDR3 protein. Of about 130,000 distinct CDR3 sequences in the sample, about 23% were seen once. Remarks on this clonotype: What it binds is unknown.

The rearrangement links TRBV7-6 to TRBJ2-5, with 13 bases lining up with TRBD2. This sequence originates from an adult woman who had mild COVID-19 (a few samples of this study predate the infection). Cell type and time point are not known. Sequenced input: PBMCs or a T cell subset sorted from them (not recorded which). The CDR3 here is CASSTRLAGGETQYF. The CDR3 bases are TGTGCCAGCAGCACGCGACTAGCGGGGGGCGAGACCCAGTACTTC.